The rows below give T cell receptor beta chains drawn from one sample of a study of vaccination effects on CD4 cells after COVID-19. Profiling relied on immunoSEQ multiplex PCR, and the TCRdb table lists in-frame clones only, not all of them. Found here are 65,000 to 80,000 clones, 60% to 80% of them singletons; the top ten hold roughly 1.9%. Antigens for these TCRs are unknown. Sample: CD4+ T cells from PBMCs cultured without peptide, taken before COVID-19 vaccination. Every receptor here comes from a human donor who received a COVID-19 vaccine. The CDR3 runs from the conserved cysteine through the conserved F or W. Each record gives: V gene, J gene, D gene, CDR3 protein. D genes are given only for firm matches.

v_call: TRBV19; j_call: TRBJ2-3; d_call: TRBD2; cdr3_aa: CASSMGLAGGSTDTQYF
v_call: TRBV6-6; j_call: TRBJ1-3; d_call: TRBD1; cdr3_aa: CASSYGTGDGNTIYF
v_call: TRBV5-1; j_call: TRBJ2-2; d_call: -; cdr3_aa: CASSFSGIGTGELFF
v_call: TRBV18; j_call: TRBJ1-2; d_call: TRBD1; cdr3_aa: CASSPDRGPTYGYTF
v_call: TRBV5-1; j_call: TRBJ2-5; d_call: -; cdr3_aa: CASSLAARGQETQYF
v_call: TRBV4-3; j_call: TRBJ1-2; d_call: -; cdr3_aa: CASSQDHLAYGYGYTF
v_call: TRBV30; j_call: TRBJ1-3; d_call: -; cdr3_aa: CAWSVKGGNTIYF
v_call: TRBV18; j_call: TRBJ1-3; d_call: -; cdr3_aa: CASSPAGARGNTIYF
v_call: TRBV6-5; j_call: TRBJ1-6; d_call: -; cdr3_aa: CASTLDRYNSPLHF
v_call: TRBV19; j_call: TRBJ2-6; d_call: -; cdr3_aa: CASSPGRKSGANVLTF
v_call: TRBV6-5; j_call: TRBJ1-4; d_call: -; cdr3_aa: CASSPGTPNEKLFF
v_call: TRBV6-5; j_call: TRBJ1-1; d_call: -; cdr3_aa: CASSYREGGFTEAFF
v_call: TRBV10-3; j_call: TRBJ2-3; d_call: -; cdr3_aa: CAIAGSEDTQYF
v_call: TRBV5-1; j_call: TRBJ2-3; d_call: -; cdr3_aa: CASSVNPLTDTQYF